Here is one T cell receptor beta chain with its context. Its antigen is unidentified. Cryopreserved PBMC, at about 0.9-11 million per sample, were present before DNA extraction. The length of the CDR3 is 13 residues. Germline CDR1 reads MNHNY; CDR2 reads SVGAGI (reference sequence). With 7 bases removed from V and 5 bases from J, the gap between germline ends came to 13 bases. The sample is drawn from a study of long-term antiretroviral therapy in people with HIV. Whole-study results and caveats: Among HIV repertoires, CDR3 length ranges were narrower than those of controls.

Samples were assayed with immunoSEQ v3.0 at survey level. For each individual sample, sequencing targeted roughly 40,000-55,000 T-cell genomes. The protocol was immunoSEQ multiplex PCR, while the TCRdb copy is restricted to in-frame clones and leaves out a portion. The table includes about 23,000 clones, around four fifths detected once. This clonotype was obtained from a man aged 35 to 55 with HIV. Sequenced here: unsorted PBMCs, sampled 1.6 years after starting antiretroviral therapy. The chain couples TRBV6-6 to TRBJ2-3; D is perhaps TRBD1 or TRBD2 (5 bases each). This chain's CDR3 is CASKWGGGDTQYF. The CDR3 bases are TGTGCCAGCAAATGGGGTGGGGGAGATACGCAGTATTTT.